The clone carrying this T cell receptor beta chain was seen many times. The germline gives CDR1 LGHDT, CDR2 YNNKEL (reference sequence). The V end was cut by 1 base, the J end by 2 bases, with 3 bases between. The CDR3 consists of 13 residues. TCRdb ran MiXCR on the 5' RACE reads and lists one entry per CDR3 protein. This sample has tens of thousands of distinct CDR3 sequences; more than 6.5% occur once, and the top ten carry 4% to 5.5%. This sample was taken from a study of neurological immune-mediated disorders. Material: PBMCs. This chain uses TRBV3-1 with TRBJ1-3; D not certain. The receptor was derived from a woman in her thirties or forties in good health. The CDR3 is CASSQGPGNTIYF. The CDR3 DNA sequence: TGTGCCAGCAGCCAAGGACCTGGAAACACCATATATTTT.